The entry below describes one T cell receptor beta chain. This clonotype came up a few times. The clone's antigen remains unknown. Base qualities are not recorded, but no much larger clone differs from it by a single base. The data were obtained in a study of blood T cells in healthy people across ages (dated by TCRdb to between 2014 and 2016). Study-level background: In model experiments, template switching captured roughly one uniquely barcoded TCR beta cDNA molecule for every two T cells. To avoid experimental bias, donors of different ages were randomly spread across the sequencing lanes. The donors were divided into four age groups: young (average around 15 years), middle-aged (roughly 42), aged (approximately 64) and long-lived (nearly 85). Age-related changes in TCR beta repertoire diversity were measured in the study by deep sequencing normalized with unique cDNA molecular identifiers. Using the same blood draw, the study looked at two additional independent replicas of 1 million unique cDNA reads for two donors, one aged 18 to 29 and the other aged 80 or older.

Systemically healthy Caucasian individuals from Russia, 39 in total and aged 6 to 90 years, were included as donors. Each donor gave about 11 milliliters of peripheral blood, drawn into EDTA-treated Vacutainer tubes. Ficoll-Paque density-gradient centrifugation was used to isolate PBMCs, with at least 6.5 million per sample. Trizol reagent was used to extract total RNA from PBMCs, with at least 6 micrograms per sample. The percentages of naive CD45RAhigh/CD27high T cells were determined by flow cytometry on a PBMC aliquot from every donor. The library relied on 5' RACE. The sample was run on an Illumina HiSeq 2500. A second PCR of about 6 to 11 cycles was run with a J-beta primer mix and a sample-barcoded 5' primer. Each TCR beta cDNA molecule received a unique molecular identifier from a template-switch 5' adaptor carrying 12 random nucleotides. At least 2.5 million CDR3-containing paired-end reads were obtained from each sample. First-strand cDNA synthesis was performed from all RNA using the Mint cDNA synthesis kit, with priming by a TRBC-specific oligonucleotide. After uracil-DNA glycosylase treatment, a first 18-cycle PCR used universal primers M1SS and BC2_uni_R on all cDNA. On the study's bioinformatics: Each sample was normalized by randomly selecting 1 million high-quality reads, each carrying a distinct molecular identifier. Reads with shared molecular identifiers were discarded instead of being binned into consensus sequences. MiTCR, run with a Q25 quality threshold and the strictest error-elimination algorithm, handled CDR3 identification, clonotype clustering and error correction. Lower-bound total TCR beta diversity was estimated with a nonparametric unseen species model using Euler transformation. In TCRdb, the public reads were trimmed at Q25 with fastp and aligned with MiXCR, with productive beta chains retained. Identical CDR3 protein sequences are pooled into one entry, listed with their most common genes and DNA. The authors' filters were not applied to this entry. Across this sample there are 650,000 to 1,000,000 distinct CDR3 sequences, with under 40% seen only once. Of the sample, 13% is held by the ten largest clones.

The CDR3 contains 14 residues, cysteine and phenylalanine counted. Left in the record is the CDR3 DNA by itself, 42 bases read in frame from the first base. The germline V gene (reference sequence) supplies CDR1 DFQATT and CDR2 SNEGSKA. Cut back by 3 bases and 0 bases, the V and J ends lie 8 bases apart. General findings and caveats noted by the study authors: Conclusive comparison of naive and antigen-experienced compartments was prevented by the profiling of bulk unsorted PBMCs. Estimates of total diversity from one million sequenced T cells were regarded as lower bounds and underestimates. Because donor CMV infection status was unknown, age-related changes in expanded clonotypes were potentially confounded. Observed TCR beta diversity per million T cells fell roughly linearly with age, and a significant reduction was already apparent by age about 36. The percentage of naive T cells measured by flow cytometry correlated strongly with observed TCR beta diversity. Compared with the aged group, more naive CD4+ T cells, fewer expanded clones and increased TCR diversity were shown by the long-lived group, suggesting age selection.

This chain joins TRBV20-1 to TRBJ2-2, with no reliable assignment of the D segment. The receptor comes from a man aged 18 to 29 in good health. Sequencing input: blood. The bases are TGCAGTGCTAGTACTGAGACGAACACCGGGGAGCTGTTTTTT. The encoded protein is CSASTETNTGELFF.